What follows are 25 T cell receptor beta chains derived from one specimen sequenced in a study of blood T cell repertoires in COVID-19. Assay used: immunoSEQ multiplex PCR; TCRdb lists only in-frame clones, some missing. The sample carries around 85,000 clones, 70% to 90% recorded once. The sequenced sample was peripheral blood. The origin of the receptors is a man between 60 and 75 years old with acute or convalescent COVID-19.

This clone occurred a few times. The chain joins TRBV25-1 to TRBJ1-2, with D possibly being TRBD1 (6 bases). Germline loops: CDR1 MGHDK, CDR2 SYGVNS. The V end was cut by 4 bases, the J end by 4 bases, with 13 bases between. The length of the CDR3 is 14 residues. The CDR3 protein is CASSADTGPYGYTF. The CDR3 coding sequence is TGTGCCAGCAGTGCCGATACAGGGCCCTATGGCTACACCTTC.

The chain employs TRBV12-5 and TRBJ2-1; 10 bases match TRBD1. Germline V CDR1 and CDR2: LGHNT, FRNRAP. Trimming took 5 bases from V and 16 from J; bases not matched to a gene: 8. This CDR3 region has 12 residues. The CDR3 DNA follows: TGTGCTAGTGGTGCCGGGACAGGGGTTCAATTCTTC. Protein: CASGAGTGVQFF.

The chain is built from TRBV30 and TRBJ1-3; D uncertain. Per the germline V gene, CDR1 is GTSNPN and CDR2 is SVGIG (reference sequence). The V gene lost 7 bases and the J gene lost 6 bases, with 16 bases spanning the gap. CDR3 length: 13 residues. CDR3 in amino acids: CASSSDLLNTIYF. The CDR3 DNA is TGTGCCTCCTCCAGCGACCTCTTAAACACCATATATTTT.

In DNA form, the CDR3 reads TGTGCCACTATTTCTGGGGCCAACGTCCTGACTTTC. Translated, it gives CATISGANVLTF. V and J are TRBV7-6 and TRBJ2-6; no definite D call. This CDR3 comprises 12 residues. Germline V lookup: CDR1 SGHVS, CDR2 FNYEAQ. V was shortened by 10 bases and J by 1 base, with 5 bases between the two germline ends.

CDR3 protein: CATGGDLGQPQHF. The CDR3 DNA sequence: TGTGCCACGGGGGGGGACCTAGGTCAGCCCCAGCATTTT. V and J are TRBV19 and TRBJ1-5; D is perhaps TRBD1 (5 bases). The germline gives CDR1 LNHDA, CDR2 SQIVND (reference sequence). This CDR3 comprises 13 residues. The ends were cut back, 10 bases at V and 6 bases at J, with 16 bases in the middle. The full variable domain, in which reference TRBV19 and TRBJ1-5 provide the parts outside the CDR3, is DGGITQSPKYLFRKEGQNVTLSCEQNLNHDAMYWYRQDPGQGLRLIYYSQIVNDFQKGDIAEGYSVSREKKESFPLTVTSAQKNPTAFYLCATGGDLGQPQHFGDGTRLSIL.

The rearrangement links TRBV18 to TRBJ1-1; tentative D call: TRBD1 (6 bases). The CDR3 is 14 amino acids. CDR1 and CDR2 (germline): KGHSH, LQKENI. The V gene lost 4 bases and the J gene lost 1 base, with 10 bases spanning the gap. The CDR3, as DNA: TGTGCCAGCTCACGCCAGGGGCAGAACACTGAAGCTTTCTTT. Translation: CASSRQGQNTEAFF.

The CDR3 bases are TGTGCCAGCAGTTTAGGAGGAGAAGCTTTCTTT. This encodes CASSLGGEAFF. The chain combines TRBV6-5 with TRBJ1-1; no clear D. V was shortened by 4 bases and J by 8 bases, with 8 bases between the two germline ends. The CDR3 has 11 amino acids. Germline lookup yields CDR1 MNHEY and CDR2 SVGAGI.

V is TRBV5-5 and J is TRBJ1-4; D is uncertain. V lost 4 bases and J lost 8, with 18 bases in between. CDR1 is SGHKS and CDR2 is YYEKEE in the germline V gene (reference sequence). This CDR3 has 15 residues. The CDR3 DNA reads as TGTGCCAGCAGCCCGTCCCTCGGACTTGGAGAAAAACTGTTTTTT. As protein: CASSPSLGLGEKLFF.

The chain uses TRBV6-6 and TRBJ1-4; a possible D gene is TRBD1 (6 bases). V gave up 5 bases and J gave up 4 bases, with 11 bases separating them. This CDR3 spans 14 amino acids. The germline V gene encodes CDR1 MNHNY and CDR2 SVGAGI (reference sequence). CDR3 nucleotide sequence: TGTGCCAGCAGTGTAGGGGGTGATAATGAAAAACTGTTTTTT. Translating it yields CASSVGGDNEKLFF.

V gene TRBV9 combines with J gene TRBJ1-3; D is perhaps TRBD1 (5 bases). Trimming cost V 0 bases and J 0 bases, with 7 bases left between them. Germline CDR1 reads SGDLS; CDR2 reads YYNGEE. This CDR3 comprises 15 residues. The CDR3: CASSVDRFSGNTIYF. CDR3 in DNA: TGTGCCAGCAGCGTAGACAGGTTCTCTGGAAACACCATATATTTT.

V gene TRBV5-1 combines with J gene TRBJ1-5; weak D call: TRBD1 (5 bases). Deletions cut 3 bases from V and 0 bases from J, with 10 bases between. Germline V lookup: CDR1 SGHRS, CDR2 YFSETQ. This CDR3 region has 15 residues. The CDR3 DNA reads TGCGCCAGCAGCTCCGGGACTTATAGCAATCAGCCCCAGCATTTT. This translates into CASSSGTYSNQPQHF. Variable domain in full (rest from reference TRBV5-1 and TRBJ1-5): KAGVTQTPRYLIKTRGQQVTLSCSPISGHRSVSWYQQTPGQGLQFLFEYFSETQRNKGNFPGRFSGRQFSNSRSEMNVSTLELGDSALYLCASSSGTYSNQPQHFGDGTRLSIL.

This sequence joins TRBV11-2 and TRBJ1-2; D is undetermined. From germline, CDR1 is SGHAT and CDR2 FQNNGV. The V end lost 4 bases, the J end lost 4 bases, and 16 bases lay between the germline ends. This CDR3 comprises 15 residues. CDR3 loop: CASSSLTKGGYGYTF. The CDR3 DNA is TGTGCCAGCAGCTCACTCACCAAGGGAGGCTATGGCTACACCTTC.

This clone was observed a few times. The chain employs TRBV14 and TRBJ1-1; 8 bases are shared with TRBD1. The CDR3 totals 15 residues. Germline assignment: CDR1 SGHDN and CDR2 FVKESK. Trimming at V came to 4 bases and at J to 1 base, leaving 5 bases not matched to a gene. The CDR3 protein is CASSLWTGRNTEAFF. The CDR3 DNA reads as TGTGCCAGCAGCCTCTGGACAGGGAGGAACACTGAAGCTTTCTTT.

Worth noting for this clone: One end of the junction varies from germline; a read error may be responsible. The chain recombines TRBV7-7 with TRBJ2-5; TRBD1 matches at 8 bases. Germline lookup yields CDR1 SSHAT and CDR2 FNYEAQ (reference sequence). The CDR3 contains 16 residues. CDR3 DNA sequence: TGTGCTAGCAGCTTATCCGGTGGACAGGGCCAAGAGACCCAGTACTTC. It yields the protein CASSLSGGQGQETQYF.

The rearrangement uses TRBV5-4 and TRBJ1-3; D possibly corresponds to TRBD1 (5 bases). CDR1 and CDR2 from the germline V gene are SGHNT and YYREEE (reference sequence). V lost 0 bases to trimming and J lost 1 base, with 8 bases between them. CDR3 length: 15 amino acids. CDR3 DNA sequence: TGTGCCAGCAGCTTGGGACGGGGGTCTGGAAACACCATATATTTT. Translating gives CASSLGRGSGNTIYF.

The chain's CDR3 is CASSLVAGGRGEQYF. Written as DNA, the CDR3 is TGCGCCAGCAGCTTGGTCGCGGGGGGCCGGGGCGAGCAGTACTTC. The rearrangement joins TRBV5-1 to TRBJ2-7; 8 bases agree with TRBD2. CDR1 is SGHRS and CDR2 is YFSETQ in the germline V gene. V dropped 0 bases and J dropped 6; count of bases not matched to a gene: 8. This CDR3 is built from 15 residues.

This chain links TRBV27 with TRBJ1-5; 11 positions match TRBD1. J was trimmed by 4 bases and V by 4 bases; bases with no gene match: 3. CDR3 length: 15 residues. Per germline, CDR1 MNHEY and CDR2 SMNVEV (reference sequence). The CDR3 here is CASSSGTGGNQPQHF. The CDR3 DNA reads TGTGCCAGCAGTTCAGGGACAGGGGGAAATCAGCCCCAGCATTTT.

V usage is TRBV3-1 (or the pseudogene TRBV3-2) and J usage is TRBJ1-3, with D possibly TRBD1 on 6 matching bases. The CDR3 contains 15 residues. Deletions cut 0 bases from V and 3 bases from J, with 9 bases between. The germline CDR1 and CDR2 sequences are LGHDT and YNNKEL (reference sequence). CDR3 sequence (DNA): TGTGCCAGCAGCCAAGAAGGGGGTTATGGAAACACCATATATTTT. Residues: CASSQEGGYGNTIYF.

CDR3 residues: CASSESVALAYGYTF. The CDR3, as DNA: TGTGCCAGCAGTGAATCCGTGGCTCTTGCTTATGGCTACACCTTC. J is TRBJ1-2 and V is TRBV2; D gene unclear. Germline V gene sequence: CDR1 SNHLY, CDR2 FYNNEI. This CDR3 has 15 amino acids. The V end was cut by 2 bases, the J end by 5 bases, with 15 bases between.

The gene calls are TRBV7-2 and TRBJ1-2; 8 nucleotides line up with TRBD1. Germline lookup yields CDR1 SGHTA and CDR2 FQGNSA. The CDR3 spans 16 residues. Trimming took 1 base from V and 1 from J; bases not matched to a gene: 5. The CDR3, as DNA: TGTGCCAGCAGCTTAGTCGGGACAGGACTTAACTATGGCTACACCTTC. Translating gives CASSLVGTGLNYGYTF.

The genes are TRBV9 and TRBJ1-4; 8 bases agree with TRBD1. Germline V CDR1 and CDR2: SGDLS, YYNGEE. The CDR3 runs 15 residues. V gave up 3 bases and J gave up 4 bases; unmatched junction bases: 5. Here the CDR3 DNA reads TGTGCCAGCAGCGGAATTGACAGGGGTAATGAAAAACTGTTTTTT. Translated, it gives CASSGIDRGNEKLFF. Full variable domain (remainder filled in from reference TRBV9 and TRBJ1-4): DSGVTQTPKHLITATGQRVTLRCSPRSGDLSVYWYQQSLDQGLQFLIQYYNGEERAKGNILERFSAQQFPDLHSELNLSSLELGDSALYFCASSGIDRGNEKLFFGSGTQLSVL.

The DNA for the CDR3 is TGTGCCTGGACTCGGGACAGAGATAATTCACCCCTCCACTTT. Translation: CAWTRDRDNSPLHF. The chain uses TRBV30 and TRBJ1-6; 7 bases align to TRBD1. The CDR3 runs 14 residues. Germline V gene lookup returns CDR1 GTSNPN and CDR2 SVGIG (reference sequence). V shed 4 bases, J shed 5 bases, and the junction held 5 bases outside the gene matches.

V usage is TRBV6-2 or TRBV6-3 and J usage is TRBJ2-1; D ambiguous. Per the germline V gene, CDR1 is MNHEY and CDR2 is SVGEGT. V was shortened by 6 bases and J by 4 bases, with 10 bases between the two germline ends. This CDR3 region has 13 residues. In nucleotides, the CDR3 is TGTGCCAGCAGCTTACTGGAGTACAATGAGCAGTTCTTC. Translated: CASSLLEYNEQFF.

The chain has TRBV9 and TRBJ1-1; D may be TRBD1 (6 bases). This CDR3 spans 16 amino acids. Germline-derived CDR1 and CDR2 are SGDLS and YYNGEE. Trimming left V 3 bases short and J 4 bases short, with 19 bases between. The CDR3 DNA sequence: TGTGCCAGCAGCGCCTTTGGACAGCCGCCAACCACTGAAGCTTTCTTT. Translating gives CASSAFGQPPTTEAFF.

The chain links TRBV27 to TRBJ1-6; tentatively, D is TRBD1 (5 bases). V gave up 3 bases and J gave up 9 bases, with 12 bases separating them. CDR1 MNHEY and CDR2 SMNVEV come from the germline V gene (reference sequence). This CDR3 contains 14 residues. The chain's CDR3 is CASSFREETSPLHF. The CDR3 DNA reads TGTGCCAGCAGTTTCAGGGAGGAGACTTCACCCCTCCACTTT.